The 16 T cell receptor beta chains below all came from one sample that was sequenced in a study of cytomegalovirus exposure and HLA in healthy donors. In the PCR, 60 Vbeta and 13 Jbeta primers were used. Assay used: immunoSEQ multiplex PCR; TCRdb lists only in-frame clones, some missing. The sample has 99,000 or so clones, about three quarters seen once. The sample was PBMCs. The receptors were gathered from a male donor in good health and CMV-seronegative.

This clone came up many times. The chain has TRBV6-1 and TRBJ2-7; a weak D match, TRBD2 (6 bases). Germline V gene lookup returns CDR1 MNHNS and CDR2 SASEGT. The CDR3 has 18 amino acids. V lost 4 bases and J lost 0, with 22 bases in between. CDR3 bases: TGTGCCAGCAGTGGGGGGGATAACACGGGCTACTCCTCCTACGAGCAGTACTTC. Translated: CASSGGDNTGYSSYEQYF.

This rearrangement joins TRBV11-3 to TRBJ1-2; 9 nucleotides agree with TRBD1. With 5 bases clipped from V and 8 bases from J, the junction kept 6 bases outside the gene matches. Germline-derived CDR1 and CDR2 are SGHNT and YENEEA. The CDR3 length is 13 residues. CDR3 sequence (DNA): TGTGCCAGCAGCCAGACAGGGGGACGCGGCTACACCTTC. It codes for CASSQTGGRGYTF.

The J gene is TRBJ2-7, the V gene TRBV27; 7 bases map to TRBD2. V gave up 3 bases and J gave up 5 bases; unmatched junction bases: 4. Germline V CDR1 and CDR2: MNHEY, SMNVEV (reference sequence). This CDR3 is built from 13 residues. CDR3 DNA sequence: TGTGCCAGCAGTTTCCGGGGGGAGGACGAGCAGTACTTC. Translation gives CASSFRGEDEQYF.

Of note for this clone: The junction and the germline gene differ at one end; a read error may be behind it. V usage is TRBV7-2 and J usage is TRBJ2-7; 8 bases match TRBD1. The CDR3 covers 15 residues. CDR1 SGHTA and CDR2 FQGNSA come from the germline V gene. The CDR3 DNA is TGTGCCAGCAGCCCCGTCGGACAGGGCTCCAACGAGCAGTACTTC. Translation gives CASSPVGQGSNEQYF.

The genes are TRBV6-1 and TRBJ2-1; 12 bases align to TRBD2. Per germline, CDR1 MNHNS and CDR2 SASEGT. V lost 10 bases and J lost 9; bases outside the gene matches: 7. The CDR3 runs 13 residues. Here the CDR3 DNA reads TGTGCCACCCTAGCGGGAGGGCTCGGTGAGCAGTTCTTC. Residues: CATLAGGLGEQFF.

V gene TRBV5-5 combines with J gene TRBJ1-2; TRBD1 is a possible D gene (5 bases). The germline CDR1 and CDR2 sequences are SGHKS and YYEKEE (reference sequence). This CDR3 has 14 residues. V gave up 1 base and J gave up 3 bases, with 10 bases separating them. Here the CDR3 DNA reads TGTGCCAGCAGCTTGTTCCAGGGTGACTATGGCTACACCTTC. It is translated as CASSLFQGDYGYTF.

The V and J genes are TRBV4-2 and TRBJ1-1; D remains ambiguous. The ends were cut back, 0 bases at V and 10 bases at J, with 15 bases in the middle. The CDR3 has 14 amino acids. Germline V gene data show CDR1 as LGHNA and CDR2 as YNFKEQ. The CDR3 is CASSQEPAGWRAFF. For the CDR3, the DNA is TGTGCCAGCAGCCAAGAACCCGCGGGTTGGAGAGCTTTCTTT.

The chain is built from TRBV7-2 and TRBJ2-7; TRBD1 matches 8 bases. The CDR3 is 14 residues long. V shed 1 base and J 10 bases; nucleotides not matched to a gene: 9. The germline CDR1 and CDR2 sequences are SGHTA and FQGNSA. The CDR3 is CASSLERTGFRQYF. For the CDR3, the DNA is TGTGCCAGCAGCTTAGAGAGGACAGGGTTCCGACAGTACTTC.

The chain couples TRBV9 to TRBJ2-1, with D hard to call. CDR1 and CDR2 (germline): SGDLS, YYNGEE. This CDR3 contains 11 residues. Deletions cut 3 bases from V and 7 bases from J, with 5 bases between. The CDR3, as DNA: TGTGCCAGCAGCGGGCCGAATGAGCAGTTCTTC. It is translated as CASSGPNEQFF.

The rearrangement uses TRBV9 and TRBJ2-3; TRBD2 might be the D (7 bases). The length of the CDR3 is 17 residues. Germline values: CDR1 SGDLS, CDR2 YYNGEE. The germline V and J ends were trimmed by 3 bases and 3 bases, with 20 bases remaining between them. The DNA of the CDR3 is TGTGCCAGCAGCGCCCGGGGGGCAGGGCCGAAGACAGATACGCAGTATTTT. Its translation is CASSARGAGPKTDTQYF.

The V and J genes are TRBV6-5 and TRBJ2-3, with 8 bases matching TRBD2. After removal of 0 bases from V and 1 base from J, the junction contained 3 bases not matched to a gene. CDR1 is MNHEY and CDR2 is SVGAGI in the germline V gene. CDR3 length: 16 residues. In nucleotides, the CDR3 is TGTGCCAGCAGTTACTCAAGTAGCGGGGGCACAGATACGCAGTATTTT. As protein: CASSYSSSGGTDTQYF.

The chain recombines TRBV27 with TRBJ1-1; 7 bases match TRBD1. V trimming: 3 bases; J trimming: 2 bases; junction bases outside the gene matches: 3. The CDR3 is made up of 14 amino acids. Germline CDR1 MNHEY, CDR2 SMNVEV (reference sequence). The CDR3 DNA is TGTGCCAGCAGTTTTCACAGGGGTAACACTGAAGCTTTCTTT. This codes for CASSFHRGNTEAFF.

The chain recombines TRBV5-1 with TRBJ2-2; 9 bases are a match to TRBD2. V was clipped by 4 bases and J by 4 bases; unmatched bases: 8. Germline assignment: CDR1 SGHRS and CDR2 YFSETQ. The CDR3 runs to 16 residues. CDR3 sequence reads: CASSGSGSLSTGELFF. The CDR3, as DNA: TGCGCCAGCAGCGGTAGCGGGAGTTTGAGCACCGGGGAGCTGTTTTTT. The full variable domain, rest sourced from reference TRBV5-1 and TRBJ2-2, is KAGVTQTPRYLIKTRGQQVTLSCSPISGHRSVSWYQQTPGQGLQFLFEYFSETQRNKGNFPGRFSGRQFSNSRSEMNVSTLELGDSALYLCASSGSGSLSTGELFFGEGSRLTVL.

J is TRBJ2-2 and V is TRBV5-1; no clear D. V lost 0 bases and J lost 0, with 6 bases in between. Germline V gene sequence: CDR1 SGHRS, CDR2 YFSETQ. The CDR3 spans 15 residues. CDR3 amino acids: CASSLGSTNTGELFF. The CDR3 bases are TGCGCCAGCAGCTTGGGGAGCACGAACACCGGGGAGCTGTTTTTT.

This clone has only a few counts. The V gene is TRBV30, the J gene TRBJ1-6, with TRBD1 identical over 7 bases. V lost 5 bases and J lost 7; bases outside the gene matches: 2. The CDR3 length is 12 residues. Looked up from germline, CDR1 is GTSNPN and CDR2 is SVGIG (reference sequence). The DNA of the CDR3 is TGTGCCTGGGGGACAGCCAATTCACCCCTCCACTTT. Translation gives CAWGTANSPLHF.

The rearrangement uses TRBV2 and TRBJ1-2; D is unresolved. Germline V gene data show CDR1 as SNHLY and CDR2 as FYNNEI. V shed 6 bases and J shed 7 bases, with 15 bases lying between them. The CDR3 runs to 13 residues. This CDR3 is CASRAGSDSGYTF. Written as DNA, the CDR3 is TGTGCCAGCAGGGCCGGCTCTGACTCTGGCTACACCTTC.